One T cell receptor (beta chain) is described in this entry. The antigen is unknown. If no ophthalmopathy progression occurred within 18 months, Graves' hyperthyroidism was stable. PBMCs stemmed from 8.5 to 10 ml fresh peripheral blood. What was amplified from RNA transcripts were TCR beta CDR3 regions. When the TCR CDR3 underwent first-round RT-PCR, the HTBI primer set was used. A single record per CDR3 protein comes from TCRdb applying MiXCR to the multiplex PCR reads. This sample has over 200,000 distinct CDR3 sequences, with 17% found just once. The data stem from a study of T cells in Graves' hyperthyroidism and ophthalmopathy. Study-level findings and limits: Researchers found most expanded thyroid clonotypes above 0.001 in blood as well.

Germline CDR1 is MNHEY and CDR2 is SMNVEV (reference sequence). V gave up 5 bases and J gave up 0 bases, with 11 bases separating them. The CDR3 length is 14 residues. This sequence originates from a man between 45 and 60 years old with Graves' hyperthyroidism. This rearrangement joins TRBV27 to TRBJ2-7, with D perhaps TRBD2 (5 bases). Specimen: blood. CDR3 loop: CASSLTTNSYEQYF. The DNA of the CDR3 is TGTGCCAGCAGTCTGACGACTAACTCCTACGAGCAGTACTTC.